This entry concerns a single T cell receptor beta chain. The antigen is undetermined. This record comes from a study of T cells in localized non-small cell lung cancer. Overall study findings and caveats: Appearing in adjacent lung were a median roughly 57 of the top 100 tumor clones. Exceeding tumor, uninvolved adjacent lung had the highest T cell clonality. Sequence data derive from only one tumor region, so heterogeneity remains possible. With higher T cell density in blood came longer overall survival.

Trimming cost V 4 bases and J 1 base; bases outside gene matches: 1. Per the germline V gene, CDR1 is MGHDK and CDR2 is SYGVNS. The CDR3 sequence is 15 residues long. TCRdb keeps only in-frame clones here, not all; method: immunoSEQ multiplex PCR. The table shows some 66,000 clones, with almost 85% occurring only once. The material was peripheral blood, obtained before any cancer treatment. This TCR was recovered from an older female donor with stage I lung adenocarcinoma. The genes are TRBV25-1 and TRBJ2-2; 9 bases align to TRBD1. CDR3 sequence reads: CASSATGGNTGELFF. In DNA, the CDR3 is TGTGCCAGCAGTGCGACAGGGGGGAACACCGGGGAGCTGTTTTTT.